This T cell receptor (beta chain) was documented in a study of OX40 agonist ivuxolimab in advanced cancers. TCRdb keeps only in-frame clones here, not all; method: immunoSEQ multiplex PCR. The sample lists fewer than 80,000 clones; 86% were seen once. In germline, CDR1 is SGHRS, CDR2 YFSETQ. The CDR3 covers 12 residues. Between the trimmed V and J ends, which lost 4 bases and 4 bases, there was a span of 9 bases. Sequenced material: CD4+ or CD8+ T cells sorted from blood, taken in a trial of the OX40 agonist ivuxolimab. The J gene is TRBJ2-7, the V gene TRBV5-1; the D is unclear. The sequence was collected from an adult with an advanced solid tumor such as melanoma, head and neck, liver or kidney cancer. CDR3 sequence: CASSPRLYEQYF. CDR3 nucleotide sequence: TGCGCCAGCAGCCCTCGACTGTACGAGCAGTACTTC.